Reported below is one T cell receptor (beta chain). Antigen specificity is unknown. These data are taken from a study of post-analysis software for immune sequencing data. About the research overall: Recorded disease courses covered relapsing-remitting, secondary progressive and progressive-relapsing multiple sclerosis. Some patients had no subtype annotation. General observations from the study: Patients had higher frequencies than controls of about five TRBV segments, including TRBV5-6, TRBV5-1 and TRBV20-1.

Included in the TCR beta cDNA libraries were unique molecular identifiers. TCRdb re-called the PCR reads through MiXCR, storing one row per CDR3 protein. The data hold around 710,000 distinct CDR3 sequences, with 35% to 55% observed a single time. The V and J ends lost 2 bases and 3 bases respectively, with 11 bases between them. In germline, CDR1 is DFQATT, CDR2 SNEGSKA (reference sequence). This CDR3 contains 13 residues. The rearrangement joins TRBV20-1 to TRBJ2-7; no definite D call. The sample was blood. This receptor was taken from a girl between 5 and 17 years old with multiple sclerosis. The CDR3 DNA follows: TGCAGTGCTAGAACCGGGCCCCACTACGAGCAGTACTTC. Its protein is CSARTGPHYEQYF.